Below are 16 T cell receptor beta chains sequenced from a single sample in a study of T-cell memory formation after mild COVID-19. TCRdb re-called the 5' RACE reads with MiXCR, one entry per CDR3 protein. Of 350,000 to 500,000 distinct CDR3 sequences in the sample, roughly 18% are singletons; the top ten hold 20% to 25%. Sequencing was performed on PBMCs or a T cell subset sorted from them (not recorded which). The receptors shown here come from a man aged 18-30 years who had mild COVID-19 (a few samples of this study predate the infection). Cell type and time point are not known.

The V call is TRBV7-9, the J call TRBJ2-1, with D tentatively TRBD1 or TRBD2 (5 bases each). CDR1 is SEHNR and CDR2 is FQNEAQ in the germline V gene (reference sequence). The CDR3 length is 14 residues. Trimming pared 4 bases from V and 14 bases from J, leaving 21 bases between. As DNA, the CDR3 is TGTGCCAGCAGCTCCCATGAGGTCCGGGACGGAGAGTTCTTC. Translated: CASSSHEVRDGEFF.

The genes are TRBV6-5 and TRBJ2-1; D might be TRBD2 (6 bases). Trimming pared 2 bases from V and 9 bases from J, leaving 17 bases between. This CDR3 region has 15 residues. Looked up from germline, CDR1 is MNHEY and CDR2 is SVGAGI. The CDR3: CASSYTVAAPGEQFF. CDR3 sequence (DNA): TGTGCCAGCAGTTACACGGTAGCGGCCCCCGGTGAGCAGTTCTTC.

This rearrangement joins TRBV6-5 to TRBJ2-7; possibly TRBD1 for D (5 bases). V shed 5 bases and J shed 7 bases, with 15 bases lying between them. From germline, CDR1 is MNHEY and CDR2 SVGAGI. CDR3 length: 13 amino acids. DNA for the CDR3: TGTGCCAGCAGTGTAAAGGGGCGTTTGGAGCAGTACTTC. Its translation is CASSVKGRLEQYF.

The sample holds many counts of this clonotype. The chain is built from TRBV7-2 and TRBJ1-5; D unresolved. The CDR3 consists of 15 residues. V was cut by 0 bases and J by 3 bases, with 9 bases left in between. The germline gives CDR1 SGHTA, CDR2 FQGNSA. The CDR3 bases are TGTGCCAGCAGCTTAGCGGCCGTTTACAATCAGCCCCAGCATTTT. This translates into CASSLAAVYNQPQHF.

The chain has TRBV15 and TRBJ1-5; no reliable D call. Per germline, CDR1 LNHNV and CDR2 YYDKDF (reference sequence). CDR3 size: 15 residues. V lost 4 bases, J lost 5 bases, and 15 bases lay in between. Written as DNA, the CDR3 is TGTGCCACCAGCATCCCCACAGCCCCCTATCAGCCCCAGCATTTT. Residues: CATSIPTAPYQPQHF.

This clonotype showed up just a few times. The chain links TRBV4-1 to TRBJ2-1; tentative D call: TRBD2 (6 bases). The germline V gene encodes CDR1 MGHRA and CDR2 YSYEKL. The CDR3 loop spans 16 amino acids. The germline V and J ends were trimmed by 0 bases and 7 bases, with 16 bases remaining between them. The CDR3 nucleotides are TGCGCCAGCAGCCAAGAAGTCTCGGCGGGGCCTAATGAGCAGTTCTTC. It codes for CASSQEVSAGPNEQFF.

This clonotype was counted only a few times. V usage is TRBV4-1 and J usage is TRBJ1-6; possible D gene TRBD1, 5 bases. CDR3 length: 18 residues. The germline V and J ends were trimmed by 2 bases and 4 bases, with 18 bases remaining between them. Germline V CDR1 and CDR2: MGHRA, YSYEKL. The DNA for the CDR3 is TGCGCCAGCAGCCAATGGAAAATTGACAGCCCGTATAATTCACCCCTCCACTTT. This sequence encodes CASSQWKIDSPYNSPLHF.

V usage is TRBV7-9 and J usage is TRBJ1-2; no clear D. The CDR3 covers 15 residues. V was clipped by 5 bases and J by 0 bases, with 13 bases between them. CDR1 is SEHNR and CDR2 is FQNEAQ in the germline V gene (reference sequence). The CDR3 bases are TGTGCCAGCAGCCGAGGCAGGAACCCTAACTATGGCTACACCTTC. Translation: CASSRGRNPNYGYTF.

The V and J genes are TRBV7-6 and TRBJ2-7, with TRBD1 identical over 7 bases. The CDR3 runs 18 residues. CDR1 SGHVS and CDR2 FNYEAQ come from the germline V gene. V gave up 3 bases and J gave up 2 bases; unmatched junction bases: 16. In DNA, the CDR3 is TGTGCCAGCAGCTTTCTGCCCAATGACAGGGATAAAACCTACGAGCAGTACGTC. Its protein is CASSFLPNDRDKTYEQYV.

Only a few counts were recorded for this clonotype. The chain has TRBV20-1 and TRBJ2-3; TRBD2 agrees at 8 bases. V was clipped by 0 bases and J by 1 base; unmatched bases: 3. Germline V gives CDR1 DFQATT, CDR2 SNEGSKA (reference sequence). The CDR3 length is 15 residues. The CDR3 spells CSARDPAGGTDTQYF. The CDR3 coding sequence is TGCAGTGCTAGAGACCCAGCGGGGGGCACAGATACGCAGTATTTT.

The chain is built from TRBV6-5 and TRBJ2-7; no definite D call. V was clipped by 3 bases and J by 5 bases, with 14 bases between them. This CDR3 is built from 14 residues. Looked up from germline, CDR1 is MNHEY and CDR2 is SVGAGI. The CDR3 DNA sequence: TGTGCCAGCAGTTATAGGGCAGGTAACAACGAGCAGTACGTC. This encodes CASSYRAGNNEQYV.

This clonotype occurred a few times. The J gene is TRBJ1-2, the V gene TRBV5-6, with D possibly matching TRBD1 (5 bases). Trimming shortened V by 3 bases and J by 2 bases, and 11 bases separated the two germline ends. CDR3 length: 14 amino acids. Germline lookup yields CDR1 SGHDT and CDR2 YYEEEE. The DNA for the CDR3 is TGTGCCAGCAGCTCGACCGACAGAAACTATGGCTACACCTTC. It translates to CASSSTDRNYGYTF.

The rearrangement links TRBV11-2 to TRBJ2-5; D remains ambiguous. Germline CDR1 SGHAT, CDR2 FQNNGV. The CDR3 runs to 15 residues. The V and J ends lost 1 base and 0 bases respectively, with 9 bases between them. CDR3 in amino acids: CASSLGDLYQETQYF. The DNA of the CDR3 is TGTGCCAGCAGCTTAGGCGACTTGTACCAAGAGACCCAGTACTTC. The variable domain in full, with the rest retrieved from reference TRBV11-2 and TRBJ2-5, is EAGVAQSPRYKIIEKRQSVAFWCNPISGHATLYWYQQILGQGPKLLIQFQNNGVVDDSQLPKDRFSAERLKGVDSTLKIQPAKLEDSAVYLCASSLGDLYQETQYFGPGTRLLVL.

V is TRBV6-6 and J is TRBJ2-2; D remains ambiguous. Germline CDR1 reads MNHNY; CDR2 reads SVGAGI (reference sequence). Trimming shortened V by 0 bases and J by 9 bases, and 11 bases separated the two germline ends. The CDR3 is 14 residues long. The CDR3 sequence: CASSYSANARELFF. Written as DNA, the CDR3 is TGTGCCAGCAGTTACTCGGCCAACGCCCGGGAGCTGTTTTTT.

This clonotype has only a few counts. The CDR3 loop reads CASSLSGGGPNEQFF. In nucleotides, the CDR3 is TGCGCCAGCAGCTTGTCGGGGGGAGGTCCCAATGAGCAGTTCTTC. V gene TRBV5-1 combines with J gene TRBJ2-1; TRBD2 matches 7 bases. The CDR3 extends over 15 amino acids. Trimming cost V 1 base and J 6 bases; bases outside gene matches: 7. CDR1 SGHRS and CDR2 YFSETQ come from the germline V gene.

This clonotype turned up a few times. This chain uses TRBV7-2 with TRBJ2-5; 12 bases fit TRBD2. Germline V CDR1 and CDR2: SGHTA, FQGNSA. V lost 0 bases, J lost 2 bases, and 4 bases stayed unmatched. The CDR3 is 17 amino acids. As DNA, the CDR3 is TGTGCCAGCAGCTTAGCGCCTAGCGGGGGGGGTCAAGAGACCCAGTACTTC. Amino acids: CASSLAPSGGGQETQYF.